Sequencing of this TCR beta chain was carried out in a study of cytomegalovirus exposure and HLA in healthy donors (dated by TCRdb to the late 2010s). The study in broad terms: In an earlier analysis of 587 of the donors, around 300 Gb of sequence data and some 120 million unique TCR beta sequences from some 170 million T cells were reported. An early release that covered around 590 HLA-typed donors contained around 330 gigabases of sequencing data and around 80 million unique TCR sequences. Among the roughly 370 genotyped donors, around 81% belonged to the genetic ancestry cluster associated with self-reported Caucasian donors. The study was designed to test whether signatures of past pathogen exposure could be identified by cataloging public T cell receptors. The study used immunosequencing to profile the T cell repertoires of 666 subjects and linked those repertoires to cytomegalovirus serostatus. In addition to the first cohort of several hundred subjects, a separate validation cohort of over 90 different subjects was used. To predict cytomegalovirus infection status, the study brought together high-throughput TCR immunosequencing, statistical association of individual TCRs with disease status, and machine learning. In a later analysis, previously published TCR beta repertoires from several hundred donors were re-analyzed and high-resolution HLA genotyping was added so that TCR occurrence patterns could be studied. Rather than drawing on any new phenotypic data, the later analysis identified candidate immune exposures from TCR beta sequences and the way those sequences occurred across donors. An earlier analysis of fewer than 750 of the donors used high-throughput TCR beta sequencing to judge whether each TCR beta V gene segment behaved as functional or pseudogenic. Alongside the repertoire data, information on donor age, sex, ethnicity and CMV serostatus was compiled. Genome-wide SNP genotypes for about 65% of the roughly 670 donors were used in a later genetic analysis, which treated that subset as a discovery cohort. All discovery cohort repertoires had been generated on a single sequencing platform. Both class I and class II loci were covered by HLA typing, at four-digit resolution. The number of typed donors differed by locus: about 620-630 for A, B, C, DRB1 and DQB1; approximately 530 for DQA1; 606 for DPA1; and 450 to 480 for DPB1. Five DR-DQ haplotypes were treated as single units for association and clustering because of strong linkage in the cohort. Across some 400 genotyped donors of the cohort, an average of approximately 240,000 unique TCR beta nucleotide sequences per donor were sequenced, and roughly a sixth of those sequences were non-productive. The research as a whole found: In a later analysis, TCR association rates were found to vary across HLA loci, with the most associated TCRs seen for DRB1 alleles and the fewest for HLA-C alleles. The 87-base-pair reads could not distinguish some IMGT-functional V segments, including TRBV6-2 and TRBV6-3, so those segments were excluded. V-gene and J-gene trimming of TCR beta chains was associated with a missense DCLRE1C variant in a later genetic analysis, and the association was replicated in an independent cohort. CMV serostatus was the only immune exposure information available for the cohort. Because HLA typing was unavailable for some donors at each locus, only the typed subset was used in association tests. A few of the identified cytomegalovirus-associated TCR beta chains were confirmed in vitro to be specific for cytomegalovirus antigens. Compared with equally common non-associated chains, HLA-associated TCR beta chains in a later analysis were more clonally expanded and had lower generation probabilities. The earlier analysis of 450 to 700 of the donors excluded some 16 rarely observed V segments, including chromosome 9 orphons, because counts were too low. According to a later genetic analysis, donors in an Asian-associated ancestry cluster had fewer N-insertions in productive TCRs than the roughly 700-donor mean. The authors suggested that the approach could potentially be extended to other disease states and immunological phenotypes. Several of the top co-occurrence clusters appeared to be linked to parvovirus B19, influenza, CMV and Epstein-Barr virus, according to a later analysis. According to a later analysis, most CMV-associated TCR beta chains appeared to be HLA-restricted, and the HLA associations seemed to be driven largely by CMV exposure. The classifier was reported to diagnose cytomegalovirus status with high specificity and sensitivity in both the original and validation cohorts. Roughly uniform sequencing depth across donors was assumed in presence/absence analyses, although this assumption may not hold. Correlated functional status among segregating V segments might reflect linkage disequilibrium, but an unknown experimental factor could not be ruled out. Broadly in line with IMGT annotations, most TCR beta V segments showed up in productive rearrangements about 87% or about 30% of the time in an earlier analysis of under 700 of the donors. While some public TCRs were present in many individuals, most TCR sequences turned up only very rarely across donors. When HLA alleles, especially DR and DQ, strongly co-occurred, TCR associations were difficult to assign to individual alleles. Only TCR beta chains were sequenced in this cohort, and the absence of alpha or paired-chain data limited detectable features. The study gave a list of 150 to 200 TCR beta chains associated with cytomegalovirus. A further reported finding was that TCR beta sequences accurately predicted the HLA-A and HLA-B alleles for most subjects in the first cohort. Specific HLA alleles were associated with 16,951 TCR beta sequences at a false discovery rate of 0.05 in a later analysis. A cluster of highly shared sequence variants was judged likely to be a technical artifact of the sequencing pipeline.

Library preparation employed the immunoSEQ multiplex PCR assay. For the multiplex PCR, a mixture combining 60 forward primers for TCR Vbeta segments and 13 reverse primers for TCR Jbeta segments was used. The CDR3 region of rearranged TCR beta genes was amplified from genomic DNA by a multiplex PCR assay. The Illumina HiSeq System was used to sequence the amplified TCR beta libraries as 87-base-pair reads. The published analysis was carried out like this. Across the roughly 640 repertoires, a later analysis counted some 81 million unique TCR beta chains, approximately 10 million of which were shared by at least two donors. A nearest-neighbor algorithm error-corrected the raw reads and collapsed the reads into unique sequences, merging closely related sequences to remove PCR and sequencing errors. To assign V, D and J gene segments, CDR3 sequences were aligned to IMGT reference sequences. For a sequence to be retained, a match of at least six nucleotides to both a V gene segment and a J gene segment was required. Rearrangements were called productive when the CDR3 lacked stop codons and stayed in frame with V and J; all others were non-productive. Following IMGT convention, CDR3 was defined as the stretch from the second conserved V-encoded cysteine to the conserved J-encoded phenylalanine. Sequences without an unambiguous match to a single V gene segment were excluded from the earlier analysis of over 500 of the donors. In an earlier analysis of some 590 of the donors, a V segment was called functional when productive rearrangements were above 56.7%, and segregating when the standard deviation between donors exceeded 5%. A statistical classification framework was developed to diagnose cytomegalovirus status using the catalog of TCR beta chain sequences. V and J gene assignment, in a later analysis, came from comparing TCR nucleotide sequences with IMGT/GENE-DB human TR gene sequences. In a later analysis, CDR3 sequences and most-parsimonious VDJ recombination scenarios were assigned using the TCRdist pipeline. A later analysis defined each TCR beta chain by its CDR3 amino acid sequence plus V-gene family, and excluded reads lacking a unique V-gene family. In a later analysis, several hundred highly shared, low-generation-probability nucleotide sequences were removed to address suspected cross-contamination and a sequencing artifact. For each public chain, a later analysis derived a clonal expansion index from normalized ranks of inferred template counts within each repertoire. In a later analysis, generation probabilities were computed with a VDJ recombination model fitted to out-of-frame rearrangements, and the resulting probabilities were checked against IGoR. In a later analysis, TCR-TCR, TCR-HLA and TCR-CMV co-occurrence was scored with hypergeometric tests, and a repertoire-size bias correction was applied to TCR pairs. False discovery rates were estimated in a later analysis by permuting HLA or CMV assignments 20 times. In a later analysis, co-occurring TCRs were grouped with DBSCAN, and TCRdist sequence similarity was added when clustering was performed within HLA-allele-positive subsets. Repertoires with fewer than 30,000 or more than 120,000 public chains, plus five repertoires with anomalous nucleotide sharing, were excluded from co-occurrence clustering. TCRdb re-hosts the immuneACCESS table, in-frame sequences only. Its copies lack some clones; in the studies checked, an unresolved V gene accounts for under half of them, and the cause for the rest is not known. V and J calls and clone size are as listed in that table; D and trimming were resolved from the DNA. This sample lists roughly 190,000 clones; 79% were detected once. The ten largest clones capture 1.5% to 2% of the sample.

The cohort was made up of roughly 670 healthy bone marrow donors. All cohort members were sampled while nominally healthy, although unrecorded immune exposures were likely present. The donor was CMV seronegative and was included in the group of a few hundred seronegative cohort members. Every donor gave a peripheral blood sample, and the peripheral blood mononuclear cells from that sample were used for TCR beta sequencing. Genomic DNA was extracted from the blood cell samples with the Qiagen DNeasy Blood Extraction Kit. CDR1 SGDLS and CDR2 YYNGEE are derived from the germline V gene. The CDR3, from cysteine to phenylalanine, totals 16 residues. Only the CDR3 portion is preserved as DNA: 48 bases, with reading frame beginning at the first base. V and J are trimmed by 0 bases and 5 bases, and the gene matches miss 10 bases of the junction. About this clone: The clone's antigen remains unknown. No much larger clone exists at a distance of one base, and base qualities are not known.

The sample comprised PBMCs. This TCR came from a woman in her 50s in good health and CMV-seronegative. This receptor chain uses TRBV9 and TRBJ1-2; 7 bases in the middle match TRBD1. Read as DNA, the sequence is TGTGCCAGCAGCGTAGAATCGACAGGGCTGAGGTATGGCTACACCTTC. Its amino acids are CASSVESTGLRYGYTF.